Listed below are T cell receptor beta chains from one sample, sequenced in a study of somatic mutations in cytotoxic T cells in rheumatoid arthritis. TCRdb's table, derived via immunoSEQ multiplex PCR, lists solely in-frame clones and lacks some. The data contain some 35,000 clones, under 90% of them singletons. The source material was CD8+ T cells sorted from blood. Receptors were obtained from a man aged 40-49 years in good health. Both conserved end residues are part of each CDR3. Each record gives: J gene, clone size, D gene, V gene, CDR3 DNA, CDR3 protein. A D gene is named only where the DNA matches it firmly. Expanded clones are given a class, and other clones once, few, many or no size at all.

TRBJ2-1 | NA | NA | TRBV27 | TGTGCCAGCAGTTTGGTTAAACTAAACAATGAGCAGTTCTTC | CASSLVKLNNEQFF
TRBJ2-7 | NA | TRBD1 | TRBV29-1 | TGCAGCGCAATAAGCCGGGACAGGGATCCTCTCGAGCAGTACTTC | CSAISRDRDPLEQYF
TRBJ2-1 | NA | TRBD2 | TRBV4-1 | TGCGCCAGCAGCCAAGATCTGGCGGGAGGGATGGGTGAGCAGTTCTTC | CASSQDLAGGMGEQFF
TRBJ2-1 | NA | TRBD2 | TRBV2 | TGTGCCAGCAGTGATTTGCGGGGGAGGGATGAGCAGTTCTTC | CASSDLRGRDEQFF
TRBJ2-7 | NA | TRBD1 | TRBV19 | TGTGCCAGTAGTATGGGGACAGGGGCTTACGAGCAGTACTTC | CASSMGTGAYEQYF
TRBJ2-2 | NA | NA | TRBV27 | TGTGCCAGCAGTTTATTGGAGACTCTATACACCGGGGAGCTGTTTTTT | CASSLLETLYTGELFF
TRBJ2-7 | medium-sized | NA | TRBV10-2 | TGCGCCAGCAGTGAATGGGGCTACGAGCAGTACTTC | CASSEWGYEQYF
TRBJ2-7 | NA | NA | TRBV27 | TGTGCCAGCAGTCCCTCTACGGGAGAGGGCTTCTACGAGCAGTACTTC | CASSPSTGEGFYEQYF
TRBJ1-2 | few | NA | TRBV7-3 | TGTGCCTGGGGGGAGGAGGAGGGCTACACCTTC | CAWGEEEGYTF
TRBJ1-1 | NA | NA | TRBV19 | TGTGCCAGTAGTATAGGAATCACAGGGATGGTTGAAGCTTTCTTT | CASSIGITGMVEAFF
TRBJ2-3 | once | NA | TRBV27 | TGTGCCAGCAGTTTAGACCCCACAGATACGCAGTATTTT | CASSLDPTDTQYF
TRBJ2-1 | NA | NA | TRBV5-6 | TGTGCCAGCAGCTTCTCGCAGAGTTATGAGCAGTTCTTC | CASSFSQSYEQFF
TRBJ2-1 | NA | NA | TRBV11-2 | TGTGCCAGCACCCGCAGCTCCTACAATGAGCAGTTCTTC | CASTRSSYNEQFF
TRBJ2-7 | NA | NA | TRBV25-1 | TGTGCCAGCAGTGAACGCAGGTACGAGCAGTACTTC | CASSERRYEQYF
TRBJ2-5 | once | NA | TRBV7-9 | TGTGCCAGCAGCTTAGCGGCAGGGTTTACGGAGACCCAGTACTTC | CASSLAAGFTETQYF
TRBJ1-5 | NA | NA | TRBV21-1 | TGTGCCAGCAGCGCCCCGTACTACCCCCGGGATAGCAATCAGCCCCAGCATTTT | CASSAPYYPRDSNQPQHF
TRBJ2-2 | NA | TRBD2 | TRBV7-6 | TGTGCCAGCAGCTTAGATCCGCCCGGGGGGACCGGGGAGCTGTTTTTT | CASSLDPPGGTGELFF
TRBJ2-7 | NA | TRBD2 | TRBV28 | TGTGCCAGCAGTTTGGGTAGCGGGATCCACGAGCAGTACTTC | CASSLGSGIHEQYF
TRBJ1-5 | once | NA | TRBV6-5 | TGTGCCAGCAGTTACGGGAGAGGCCAGCCCCAGCATTTT | CASSYGRGQPQHF
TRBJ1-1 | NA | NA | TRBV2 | TGTGTCAGCAGAGACAGAATCACTGAAGCTTTCTTT | CVSRDRITEAFF
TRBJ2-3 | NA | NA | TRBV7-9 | TGTGCCAGCAGCGGGGGCTCTCCAGATACGCAGTATTTT | CASSGGSPDTQYF
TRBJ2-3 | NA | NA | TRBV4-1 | TGCGCCAGCAGCCAAACGGGGGTAGGAGATACGCAGTATTTT | CASSQTGVGDTQYF
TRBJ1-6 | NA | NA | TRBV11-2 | TGTGCCAGCAGCTCACGCGACAGTACCTATAATTCACCCCTCCACTTT | CASSSRDSTYNSPLHF
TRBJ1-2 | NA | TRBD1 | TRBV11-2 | TGTGCCAGCAGCGAACAGGGGTTCTATGGCTACACCTTC | CASSEQGFYGYTF
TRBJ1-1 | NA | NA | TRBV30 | TGTGCCTGGAGCGAGGTGGTGGGCACTGAAGCTTTCTTT | CAWSEVVGTEAFF